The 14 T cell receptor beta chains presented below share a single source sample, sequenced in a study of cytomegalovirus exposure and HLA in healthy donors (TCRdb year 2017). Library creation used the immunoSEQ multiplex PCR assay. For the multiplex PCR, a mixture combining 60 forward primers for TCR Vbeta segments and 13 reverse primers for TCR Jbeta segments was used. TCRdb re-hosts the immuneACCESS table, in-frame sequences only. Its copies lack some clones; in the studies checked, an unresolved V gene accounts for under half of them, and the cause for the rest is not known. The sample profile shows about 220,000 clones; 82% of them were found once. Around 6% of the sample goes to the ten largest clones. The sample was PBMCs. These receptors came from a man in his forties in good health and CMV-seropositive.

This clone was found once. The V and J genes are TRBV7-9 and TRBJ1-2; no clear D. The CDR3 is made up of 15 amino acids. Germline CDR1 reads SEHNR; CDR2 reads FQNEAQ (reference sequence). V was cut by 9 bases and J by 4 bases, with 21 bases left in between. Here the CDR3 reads CASERTGSASYGYTF. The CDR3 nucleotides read TGTGCCAGTGAACGGACGGGAAGTGCGAGCTATGGCTACACCTTC.

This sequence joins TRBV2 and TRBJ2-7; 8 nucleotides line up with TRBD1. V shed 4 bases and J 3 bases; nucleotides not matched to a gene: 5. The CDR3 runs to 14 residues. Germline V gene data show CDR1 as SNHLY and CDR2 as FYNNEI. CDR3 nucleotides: TGTGCCAGCAGTGCCTGGACAGGGAACTACGAGCAGTACGTC. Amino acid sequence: CASSAWTGNYEQYV.

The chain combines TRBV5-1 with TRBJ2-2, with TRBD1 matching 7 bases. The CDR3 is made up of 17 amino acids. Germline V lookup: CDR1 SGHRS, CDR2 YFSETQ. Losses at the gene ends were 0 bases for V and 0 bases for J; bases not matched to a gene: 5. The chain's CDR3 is CASSLVTGASNTGELFF. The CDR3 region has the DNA TGCGCCAGCAGCTTGGTTACAGGGGCCTCGAACACCGGGGAGCTGTTTTTT.

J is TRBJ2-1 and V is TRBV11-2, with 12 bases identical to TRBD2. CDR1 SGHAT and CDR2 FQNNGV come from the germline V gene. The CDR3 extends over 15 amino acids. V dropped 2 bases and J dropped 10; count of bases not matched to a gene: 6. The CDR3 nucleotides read TGTGCCAGCAGCTTAAATCTCGGACTAGCGGGAGAGCAGTTCTTC. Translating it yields CASSLNLGLAGEQFF.

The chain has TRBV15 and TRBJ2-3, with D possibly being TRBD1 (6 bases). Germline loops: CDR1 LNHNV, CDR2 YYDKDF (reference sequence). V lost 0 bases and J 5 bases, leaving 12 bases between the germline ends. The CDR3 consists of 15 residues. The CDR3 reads CATSRDPARGDTQYF. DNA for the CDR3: TGTGCCACCAGCAGAGATCCAGCCAGGGGAGATACGCAGTATTTT.

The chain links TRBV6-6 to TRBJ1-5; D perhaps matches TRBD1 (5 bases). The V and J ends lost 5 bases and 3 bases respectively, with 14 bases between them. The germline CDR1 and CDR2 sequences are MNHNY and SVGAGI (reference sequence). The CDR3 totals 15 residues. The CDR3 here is CASSQYDSVNQPQHF. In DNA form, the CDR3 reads TGTGCCAGCAGTCAGTATGACAGCGTCAATCAGCCCCAGCATTTT.

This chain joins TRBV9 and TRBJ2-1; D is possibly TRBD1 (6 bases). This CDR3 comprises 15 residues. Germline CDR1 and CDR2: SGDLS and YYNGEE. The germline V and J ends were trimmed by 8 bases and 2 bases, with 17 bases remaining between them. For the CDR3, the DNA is TGTGCCAGTCAGCCTAGGGGGAGTCCCTACAATGAGCAGTTCTTC. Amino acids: CASQPRGSPYNEQFF.

The CDR3 nucleotides are TGTGCCAGCAGCTTTAGCGGGAGGGCCTACGAGCAGTACTTC. It yields the protein CASSFSGRAYEQYF. J is TRBJ2-7 and V is TRBV5-6; 11 bases are shared with TRBD2. Germline V gene sequence: CDR1 SGHDT, CDR2 YYEEEE. Trimming cost V 2 bases and J 2 bases; bases outside gene matches: 0. The CDR3 consists of 14 residues.

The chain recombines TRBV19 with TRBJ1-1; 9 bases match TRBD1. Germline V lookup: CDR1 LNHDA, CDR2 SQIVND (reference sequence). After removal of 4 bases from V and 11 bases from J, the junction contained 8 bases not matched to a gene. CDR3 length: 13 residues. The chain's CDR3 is CASSKTGGSSAFF. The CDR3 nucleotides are TGTGCCAGTAGTAAAACAGGGGGCAGCTCGGCTTTCTTT. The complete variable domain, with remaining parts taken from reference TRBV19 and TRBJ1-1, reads DGGITQSPKYLFRKEGQNVTLSCEQNLNHDAMYWYRQDPGQGLRLIYYSQIVNDFQKGDIAEGYSVSREKKESFPLTVTSAQKNPTAFYLCASSKTGGSSAFFGQGTRLTVV.

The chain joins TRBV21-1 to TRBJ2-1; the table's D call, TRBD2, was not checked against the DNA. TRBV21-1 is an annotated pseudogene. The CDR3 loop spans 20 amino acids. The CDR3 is CASSKEGGLAGGPSYNEQFF. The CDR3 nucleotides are TGTGCCAGCAGCAAAGAAGGTGGACTAGCGGGAGGACCCTCCTACAATGAGCAGTTCTTC.

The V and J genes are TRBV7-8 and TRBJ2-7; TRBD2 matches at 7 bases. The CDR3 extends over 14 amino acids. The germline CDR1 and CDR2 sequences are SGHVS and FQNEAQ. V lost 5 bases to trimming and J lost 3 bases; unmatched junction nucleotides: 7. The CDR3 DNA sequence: TGTGCCAGCAGCCCTCGGGACTACATCTACGAGCAGTACGTC. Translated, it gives CASSPRDYIYEQYV.

DNA of the CDR3: TGCGCCAGCAGCCGCGGCGGGGATCCCACAGAAGCTTTCTTT. Its translation: CASSRGGDPTEAFF. This chain connects TRBV4-1 to TRBJ1-1; D gene ambiguous. The CDR3 is 14 amino acids. Germline values: CDR1 MGHRA, CDR2 YSYEKL. V lost 4 bases and J lost 8, with 17 bases in between.

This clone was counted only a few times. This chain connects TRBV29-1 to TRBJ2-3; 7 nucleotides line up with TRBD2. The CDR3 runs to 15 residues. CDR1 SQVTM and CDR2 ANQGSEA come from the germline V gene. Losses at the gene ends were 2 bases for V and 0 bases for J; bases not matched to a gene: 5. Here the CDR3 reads CSVEWGGSSTDTQYF. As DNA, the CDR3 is TGCAGCGTTGAATGGGGGGGGAGCAGCACAGATACGCAGTATTTT.

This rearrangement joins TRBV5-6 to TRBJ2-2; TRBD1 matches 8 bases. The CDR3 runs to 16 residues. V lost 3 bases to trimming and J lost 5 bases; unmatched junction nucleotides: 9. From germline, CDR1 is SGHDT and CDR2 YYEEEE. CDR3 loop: CASSYIDRGRTGELFF. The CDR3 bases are TGTGCCAGCAGCTATATCGACAGGGGAAGGACCGGGGAGCTGTTTTTT.